A selection of T cell receptor beta chains follows, all from one sample in a study of blood T cell repertoires in COVID-19. Some clones are missing from TCRdb's copy, which holds only in-frame ones; the method was immunoSEQ multiplex PCR. Here the sample spans 330,000 or so clones, approximately 90% being singletons. Sample: peripheral blood. These TCRs come from a woman aged 60 to 75 with COVID-19, enrolled during active disease. CDR3s include the opening cysteine and the closing phenylalanine or tryptophan. Fields, in order: J gene, clone size, V gene, D gene, CDR3 DNA, CDR3 protein. The D gene is left open where the match is weak. Where a row states a size, it is once, few, many or the class of an expanded clone; other rows omit it.

TRBJ1-3	.	TRBV7-2	TRBD1	TGTGCCAGTACTGAACAGGGGGACGGAAACACCATATATTTT	CASTEQGDGNTIYF
TRBJ2-2	.	TRBV5-1	TRBD1	TGCGCCAGCAGCAGGGACAGGGCGAACACCGGGGAGCTGTTTTTT	CASSRDRANTGELFF
TRBJ1-1	.	TRBV3-1/TRBV3-2	.	TGTGCCAGCAACGTCGGCGGGGGAAGGGTAAGAGCGAACACTGAAGCTTTCTTT	CASNVGGGRVRANTEAFF
TRBJ1-2	.	TRBV11-2	.	TGTGCCAGCAGCCCGGGGGACTCCTCCAGGGTCCGCTATGGCTACACCTTC	CASSPGDSSRVRYGYTF
TRBJ1-2	.	TRBV10-3	TRBD1	TGTGCCATCAGTGAGAGAACTTCGGACAGGGGGCCTTTTCGTTATGGCTACACCTTC	CAISERTSDRGPFRYGYTF
TRBJ2-7	once	TRBV5-1	TRBD1	TGCGCCAGCAGCGATAAGCCCCCGGGACAGGGTGACGAGCAGTACTTC	CASSDKPPGQGDEQYF
TRBJ1-3	.	TRBV10-1	TRBD1	TGCGCCAGCAGTGAGACAGGGGAATGGAACACCATATATTTT	CASSETGEWNTIYF
TRBJ1-1	.	TRBV28	TRBD1	TGTGCCAGCACCACAGGGGGATCCCTGAACACTGAAGCTTTCTTT	CASTTGGSLNTEAFF
TRBJ1-5	.	TRBV5-1	TRBD1	TGCGCCAGCAGCGCCACAGGGGGTCCCAATCAGCCCCAGCATTTT	CASSATGGPNQPQHF
TRBJ2-5	.	TRBV18	TRBD1	TGTGCCAGCTCACGAGGACAGGGCCCATTCCGGGAGACCCAGTACTTC	CASSRGQGPFRETQYF
TRBJ2-7	.	TRBV10-2	TRBD2	TGCGCCAGCAGCCCCGGGGGGGCCGGGTCCTACGAGCAGTACTTC	CASSPGGAGSYEQYF
TRBJ1-2	.	TRBV6-5	.	TGTGCCAGCAGCACGGAGCCATTACATAACTATGGCTACACCTTC	CASSTEPLHNYGYTF
TRBJ2-3	.	TRBV5-1	TRBD2	TGCGCCAGCTCCCAGTTAGCGGGGGGCACAGATACGCAGTATTTT	CASSQLAGGTDTQYF
TRBJ1-6	.	TRBV18	.	TGTGCCAGCTCACCACTCGGCGGAAGCTATAATTCACCCCTCCACTTT	CASSPLGGSYNSPLHF
TRBJ2-3	.	TRBV19	TRBD2	TGTGCCAGTAGTACCCACCCCATAGCGGGGGGTACGAATACGCAGTATTTT	CASSTHPIAGGTNTQYF
TRBJ1-2	.	TRBV3-1/TRBV3-2	.	TGTGCCAGCAGCTTCCAGCAAGGGGGATTCTATGGCTACACCTTC	CASSFQQGGFYGYTF
TRBJ2-3	.	TRBV4-1	TRBD2	TGCGCCAGCAGCCTACTAGCGGGGGGGCCAGATACGCAGTATTTT	CASSLLAGGPDTQYF
TRBJ1-4	.	TRBV5-1	.	TGCGCCAGCTCCCCGGCGGGGACTACTAATGAAAAACTGTTTTTT	CASSPAGTTNEKLFF
TRBJ1-5	.	TRBV10-3	.	TGTGCCATCATGCAGGGTTTCGGTCAGCCCCAGCATTTT	CAIMQGFGQPQHF
TRBJ1-5	once	TRBV4-1	.	TGCGCCAGCAGCCAAGTGGCACACACAAATCAGCCCCAGCATTTT	CASSQVAHTNQPQHF
TRBJ2-7	.	TRBV3-1/TRBV3-2	.	TGTGCCAGCAGCAGCGGGCGCTTGGCCGAGCAGTACTTC	CASSSGRLAEQYF
TRBJ1-1	.	TRBV7-2	.	TGTGCCAGCAGCTCACTTCCGGGATCTGAAGCTTTCTTT	CASSSLPGSEAFF
TRBJ1-1	.	TRBV5-6	TRBD1	TGTGCCAGCAGCTTGCCCCGGGACAGGGTTTACACTGAAGCTTTCTTT	CASSLPRDRVYTEAFF
TRBJ1-2	once	TRBV6-4	.	TGTGCCAGCAGGCCGGGACACAATAACTATGGCTACACCTTC	CASRPGHNNYGYTF
TRBJ2-5	.	TRBV27	TRBD2	TGTGCCAGCAGCCCTTTAGCGGGGGGGCTAGAGACCCAGTACTTC	CASSPLAGGLETQYF
TRBJ2-5	.	TRBV9	.	TGTGCCAGCAGCGTAGCTACGGGGTATTCAGAGACCCAGTACTTC	CASSVATGYSETQYF
TRBJ1-5	.	TRBV2	.	TGTGCCAGCAGTGGGGTAGCAGAGACTAATCAGCCCCAGCATTTT	CASSGVAETNQPQHF
TRBJ2-2	.	TRBV5-1	.	TGCGCCAGCGGTACGGAGGGGGCGACTTGGACCGGGGAGCTGTTTTTT	CASGTEGATWTGELFF
TRBJ1-3	.	TRBV19	TRBD1	TGTGCCAGTAGTAGCGGCCGGGACAGTCCCTACACCATATATTTT	CASSSGRDSPYTIYF
TRBJ1-5	.	TRBV10-3	TRBD1	TGTGCCATCAGTGGAGGACAGGGGGGCAATCAGCCCCAGCATTTT	CAISGGQGGNQPQHF
TRBJ1-6	.	TRBV7-8	TRBD1	TGTGCCAGCAGCCCAAGGACAGGGGGTGGTTCACCCCTCCACTTT	CASSPRTGGGSPLHF
TRBJ1-1	.	TRBV18	.	TGTGCCAGCGTACCGGCAGGCTCTACTGAAGCTTTCTTT	CASVPAGSTEAFF
TRBJ2-7	.	TRBV3-1/TRBV3-2	TRBD2	TGTGCCAGCAGCCCCTTAGCGGGGGCCTACGAGCAGTACTTC	CASSPLAGAYEQYF
TRBJ1-2	.	TRBV30	TRBD1	TGTGCCTGGAAGGGACAGGGTCAATCTGGCTACACCTTC	CAWKGQGQSGYTF
TRBJ1-1	.	TRBV7-2	TRBD1	TGTGCCAGCAGCTCGACGTCAGGGGGAGCTTTCTTT	CASSSTSGGAFF
TRBJ2-1	.	TRBV7-2	TRBD1	TGTGCCAGCAGCTTGACCGGGACAGGGCACTACAATGAGCAGTTCTTC	CASSLTGTGHYNEQFF
TRBJ1-1	.	TRBV5-1	TRBD1	TGCGCCAGCAGCTGGGGCGGACAGGGGAAGACTGAAGCTTTCTTT	CASSWGGQGKTEAFF
TRBJ1-1	.	TRBV7-9	TRBD1	TGTGCCAGCAGCGCCACAGGGGAAGGCACTGAAGCTTTCTTT	CASSATGEGTEAFF